This TCR beta chain was captured by sequencing in a study of blood T cell repertoires in COVID-19. Study summary: Both acute and convalescent COVID-19 samples were obtained from the United States, Italy and Spain.

Per germline, CDR1 SGDLS and CDR2 YYNGEE. V was cut by 0 bases and J by 5 bases, with 8 bases left in between. The CDR3 sequence is 13 residues long. Methods used by the authors: Nucleated cell number was recorded as an estimate derived from reference gene primer amplification. The method was immunoSEQ multiplex PCR; TCRdb's version includes in-frame clones alone and lacks a portion of them. The V and J calls and clone size come from that table; D and trimming were worked out from the DNA. The sample consists of around 340,000 clones, about 90% of them appearing once. The material sequenced was PBMCs or T cells enriched from blood (not recorded which). This chain joins TRBV9 and TRBJ1-1, with D perhaps matching TRBD1 (6 bases). The clonotype comes from a woman aged 25 to 39 who had been exposed to COVID-19. The CDR3 nucleotides read TGTGCCAGCAGCGTAGCAGGGGCTACTGAAGCTTTCTTT. It specifies CASSVAGATEAFF.